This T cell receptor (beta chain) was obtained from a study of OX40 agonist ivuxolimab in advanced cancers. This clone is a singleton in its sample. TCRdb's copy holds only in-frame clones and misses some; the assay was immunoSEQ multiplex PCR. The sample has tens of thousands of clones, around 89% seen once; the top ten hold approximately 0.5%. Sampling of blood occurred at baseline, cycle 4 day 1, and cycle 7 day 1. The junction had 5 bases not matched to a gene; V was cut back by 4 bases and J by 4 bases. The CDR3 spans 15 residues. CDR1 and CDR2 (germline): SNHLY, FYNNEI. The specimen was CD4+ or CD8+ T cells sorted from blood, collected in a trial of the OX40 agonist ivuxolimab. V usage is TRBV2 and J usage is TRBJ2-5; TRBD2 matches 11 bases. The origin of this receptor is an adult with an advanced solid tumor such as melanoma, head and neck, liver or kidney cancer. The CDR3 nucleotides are TGTGCCAGCAGTGGTAGCGGGGGGGCCGGAGAGACCCAGTACTTC. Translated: CASSGSGGAGETQYF. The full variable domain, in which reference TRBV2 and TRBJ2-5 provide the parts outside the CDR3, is EPEVTQTPSHQVTQMGQEVILRCVPISNHLYFYWYRQILGQKVEFLVSFYNNEISEKSEIFDDQFSVERPDGSNFTLKIRSTKLEDSAMYFCASSGSGGAGETQYFGPGTRLLVL.